Sequencing of this TCR beta chain was carried out in a study of monozygotic twins with inflammatory bowel disease (dated by TCRdb to the late 2010s). Study-level background: A total of around 30 monozygotic twin pairs were included in the full study, comprising nine German pairs (four IBD-concordant, five IBD-discordant) and 19 IBD-discordant Danish pairs. Disease-associated traits were sought mainly through comparisons between IBD patients and their genetically identical healthy co-twins within discordant pairs. Each individual had, on average, about 151 000 unique TCRalpha sequences and 181 000 unique TCRbeta sequences available for analysis.

Preparation of the library involved 5' RACE. Each TCR library was prepared from about 3.5 ug of total RNA. For each sample, cDNA synthesis was carried out in eight separate reactions using SMARTScribe reverse transcriptase. During cDNA synthesis, unique molecular identifiers containing a 6-nucleotide sample barcode were introduced by template switching. TCRalpha and TCRbeta cDNA was amplified in two nested PCRs of roughly 16 and 10 cycles, and bead purification was carried out after each PCR. Before amplification, the cDNA was both treated with uracil DNA-glycosylase and purified with the QIAquick PCR purification kit. In the second PCR, Illumina TruSeq-compatible adapters and sample-specific barcodes were added. Library quality and concentration were checked on TapeStation and Qubit, and libraries were pooled at around 5 ng each. Sequencing of the pooled libraries was done on an Illumina HiSeq2500 single-index Rapid Run using custom sequencing primers and 2 x 100 bp reads. Per the original workflow: PCR and sequencing errors were corrected by UMI-based consensus assembly using MiGEC version 1.2.6. V(D)J alignment, clonotype assembly and CDR3 extraction were performed with MiXCR version 2.1.1. Normalisation of gene usage, clonotype sharing and MAIT/NKT TCR abundance was achieved by analysing the top 1000, 10 000 and 20 000 clonotypes per sample. After downsampling to 27 000 UMIs, diversity was calculated as the inverse Simpson index using the vegan R package. Statistical testing used paired Mann-Whitney U tests on the discordant twin pairs and applied Benjamini-Hochberg correction for multiple testing. After reprocessing by TCRdb, each CDR3 protein sequence is one entry, and no DNA is given. It is TCRdb's table, rather than the study itself, that gives the V and J calls and clone size. The sample's table covers some 200,000 distinct CDR3 sequences. In total, the top ten clones hold approximately 1.5% of the sample.

The CDR3 starts with the cysteine, ends with the phenylalanine, and has 13 residues. The DNA sequence is not available. CDR1 and CDR2 are drawn from the germline V gene (reference sequence): LNHDA, SQIVND. Turning to this clonotype: Its antigen target is currently unknown.

General conclusions and limits of the study: IBD patients shared fewer clonotypes with other individuals than healthy twins did, most markedly in patients showing signs of disease activity. Concordant and discordant twins showed no difference in repertoire similarity, possibly because of limited statistical power. Because patients received different immunosuppressive treatments, the repertoires may have picked up extra background noise and variability between individuals. Distinction between different T cell subtypes could not be achieved in the analysis. The results gave no support for a single strong signal or clonotype linked to IBD. Measured by the inverse Simpson index, TCRbeta repertoire diversity was lower in IBD patients than in their healthy co-twins.

From each donor, an approximately 2.5 ml peripheral blood sample was collected into PAXgene tubes and stored at -80 degrees C. Without any T cell sorting, total RNA was extracted from whole blood using the PAXgene blood miRNA kit on an automated QIAcube. Peripheral blood from monozygotic twin pairs who were concordant or discordant for inflammatory bowel disease underwent deep TCRalpha and TCRbeta repertoire profiling using unique molecular barcoding. Smoking habits were recorded for all twin pairs, and each individual was classified as a current, former or never smoker. This TCR was sampled from a human donor with ulcerative colitis or Crohn's disease, or a healthy co-twin of an affected twin (not recorded which). What was sequenced was blood. Rearrangement joined TRBV19 to TRBJ2-7; TCRdb's D gene call, TRBD1, goes unchecked for lack of DNA. This receptor has the CDR3 CASSTGTGYEQYF.